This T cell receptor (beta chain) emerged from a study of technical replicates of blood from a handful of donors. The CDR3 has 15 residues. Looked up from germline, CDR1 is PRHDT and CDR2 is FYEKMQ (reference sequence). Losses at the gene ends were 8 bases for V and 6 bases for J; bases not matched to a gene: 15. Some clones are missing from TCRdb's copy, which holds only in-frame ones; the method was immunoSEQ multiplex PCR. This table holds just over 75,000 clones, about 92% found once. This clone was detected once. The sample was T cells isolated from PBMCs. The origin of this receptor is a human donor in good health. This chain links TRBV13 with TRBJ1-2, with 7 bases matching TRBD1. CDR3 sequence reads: CASAHVGQINNGYTF. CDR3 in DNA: TGTGCCAGCGCCCACGTGGGACAGATAAATAATGGCTACACCTTC.